This entry is about one T cell receptor (beta chain). The source of the sample is a study of T cells expressing NK-cell markers. TCRdb reanalyzed the 5' RACE reads and collapses them to one entry per CDR3 protein, without DNA. Here the sample table reports a few hundred thousand distinct CDR3 sequences. The CDR3 spans 17 residues. In germline, CDR1 is LGHNA, CDR2 YNFKEQ. The sample taken for sequencing was blood T cells: a sorted CD56 or NKG2C T cell subset, CD4+ or CD8+ T cells, or bulk PBMC T cells (not recorded which). The clonotype originates from a woman aged 50 to 60 in good health. V and J are TRBV4-2 and TRBJ2-2; TCRdb's assignment of TRBD1 cannot be checked, as there is no DNA. The CDR3 region is CASSQGGGTGLTGELFF.